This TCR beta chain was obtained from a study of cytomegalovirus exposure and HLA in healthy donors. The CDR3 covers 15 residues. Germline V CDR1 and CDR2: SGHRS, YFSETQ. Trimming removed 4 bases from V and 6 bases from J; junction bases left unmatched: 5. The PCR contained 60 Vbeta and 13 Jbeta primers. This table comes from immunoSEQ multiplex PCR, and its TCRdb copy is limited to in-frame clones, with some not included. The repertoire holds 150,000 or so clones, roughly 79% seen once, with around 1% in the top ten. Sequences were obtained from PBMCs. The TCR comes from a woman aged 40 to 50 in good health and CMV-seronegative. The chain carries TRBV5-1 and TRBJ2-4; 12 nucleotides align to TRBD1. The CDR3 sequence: CASSGGTGGINIQYF. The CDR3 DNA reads TGCGCCAGCAGCGGGGGGACAGGGGGCATAAACATTCAGTACTTC.